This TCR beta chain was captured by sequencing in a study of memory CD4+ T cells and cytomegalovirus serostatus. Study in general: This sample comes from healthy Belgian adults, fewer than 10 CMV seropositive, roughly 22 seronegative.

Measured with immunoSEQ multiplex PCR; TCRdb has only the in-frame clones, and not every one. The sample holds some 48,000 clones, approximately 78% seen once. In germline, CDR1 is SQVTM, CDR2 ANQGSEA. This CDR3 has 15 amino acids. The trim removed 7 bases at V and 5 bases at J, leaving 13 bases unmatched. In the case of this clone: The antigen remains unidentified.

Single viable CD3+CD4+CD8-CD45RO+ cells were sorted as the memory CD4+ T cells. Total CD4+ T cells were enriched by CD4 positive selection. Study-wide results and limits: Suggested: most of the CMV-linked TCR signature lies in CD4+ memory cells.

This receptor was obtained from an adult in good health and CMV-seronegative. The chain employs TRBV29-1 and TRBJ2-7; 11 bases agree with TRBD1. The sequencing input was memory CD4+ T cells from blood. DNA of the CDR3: TGCAGCGGCTCCGGACAGGGGGCATCTCGCGACGAGCAGTACTTC. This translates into CSGSGQGASRDEQYF.